The next 31 T cell receptor beta chains were all read from a single sample in a study of cytomegalovirus exposure and HLA in healthy donors. Both 60 Vbeta primers and 13 Jbeta primers went into the PCR. Libraries were prepared by immunoSEQ multiplex PCR; TCRdb keeps only in-frame clonotypes and omits some of them. Of around 210,000 clones listed, 70% to 90% are singletons. What was sequenced was PBMCs. The receptors stem from a girl aged 2 to 10 in good health and CMV-seronegative.

V usage is TRBV7-9 and J usage is TRBJ2-3, with 11 bases lining up with TRBD1. Germline V gives CDR1 SEHNR, CDR2 FQNEAQ (reference sequence). Trimming at V came to 3 bases and at J to 4 bases, leaving 3 bases not matched to a gene. The CDR3 runs 15 residues. CDR3 region: CASSFTGQGADTQYF. The CDR3 DNA sequence: TGTGCCAGCAGCTTTACGGGACAGGGGGCAGATACGCAGTATTTT.

This clone has more than one count but fewer than ten. The V and J genes are TRBV4-1 and TRBJ2-7; D is possibly TRBD1 (5 bases). Trimming shortened V by 4 bases and J by 1 base, and 8 bases separated the two germline ends. CDR1 is MGHRA, CDR2 YSYEKL, per germline. The CDR3 contains 13 residues. The CDR3 protein is CASSLRESYEQYF. In nucleotides, the CDR3 is TGCGCCAGCAGCCTCAGGGAATCCTACGAGCAGTACTTC.

A few counts support this clone. The chain combines TRBV11-3 with TRBJ1-5, with 8 bases that match TRBD1. The trim removed 3 bases at V and 5 bases at J, leaving 12 bases unmatched. This CDR3 is 17 amino acids long. Germline values: CDR1 SGHNT, CDR2 YENEEA. CDR3 nucleotides: TGTGCCAGCAGCTTCCGCAGGGGGCAGACCGGGGATCAGCCCCAGCATTTT. As protein: CASSFRRGQTGDQPQHF.

The chain recombines TRBV15 with TRBJ2-7; 7 bases are shared with TRBD2. J lost 1 base, V lost 5 bases, and 5 bases had no gene match. From germline, CDR1 is LNHNV and CDR2 YYDKDF (reference sequence). CDR3 length: 14 residues. CDR3 in amino acids: CATSVRELSYEQYF. The CDR3, as DNA: TGTGCCACCAGCGTGCGGGAGCTTTCCTACGAGCAGTACTTC. Looking up the rest from reference TRBV15 and TRBJ2-7 gives the full variable domain: DAMVIQNPRYQVTQFGKPVTLSCSQTLNHNVMYWYQQKSSQAPKLLFHYYDKDFNNEADTPDNFQSRRPNTSFCFLDIRSPGLGDTAMYLCATSVRELSYEQYFGPGTRLTVT.

The chain is built from TRBV6-5 and TRBJ1-1, with D unresolved. V lost 0 bases and J 4 bases, leaving 9 bases between the germline ends. Germline CDR1 reads MNHEY; CDR2 reads SVGAGI. The CDR3 totals 14 residues. The CDR3, as DNA: TGTGCCAGCAGTTACTCGGTTGAGCCCACTGAAGCTTTCTTT. Residues: CASSYSVEPTEAFF.

The V call is TRBV7-8, the J call TRBJ1-1; D call uncertain. The CDR3 extends over 13 amino acids. V was clipped by 3 bases and J by 7 bases, with 12 bases between them. Germline lookup yields CDR1 SGHVS and CDR2 FQNEAQ. The CDR3 loop reads CASSLGRQNEAFF. CDR3 sequence (DNA): TGTGCCAGCAGCTTGGGCAGGCAAAATGAAGCTTTCTTT.

V gene TRBV5-1 combines with J gene TRBJ1-4, with unresolved D. Germline lookup yields CDR1 SGHRS and CDR2 YFSETQ. Trimming removed 4 bases at V and 0 bases at J, with 10 bases between. CDR3 length: 15 residues. The CDR3 protein is CASSPGPTTNEKLFF. DNA of the CDR3: TGCGCCAGCAGCCCCGGTCCTACAACTAATGAAAAACTGTTTTTT.

In the case of this clone: In the same sample, other DNA sequences code for this CDR3. The CDR3 sequence: CASSLDRGYGYTF. The CDR3 nucleotides are TGTGCCAGCAGTTTGGACAGGGGATATGGCTACACCTTC. This sequence joins TRBV7-3 and TRBJ1-2, with TRBD1 matching over 9 bases. The CDR3 loop spans 13 amino acids. V gave up 6 bases and J gave up 5 bases; unmatched junction bases: 4. Germline V gene lookup returns CDR1 SGHTA and CDR2 FQGTGA. The whole variable domain, remainder taken from reference TRBV7-3 and TRBJ1-2, is GAGVSQTPSNKVTEKGKYVELRCDPISGHTALYWYRQSLGQGPEFLIYFQGTGAADDSGLPNDRFFAVRPEGSVSTLKIQRTERGDSAVYLCASSLDRGYGYTFGSGTRLTVV.

The V call is TRBV5-8, the J call TRBJ1-1; D remains unclear. Trimming took 9 bases from V and 0 from J, leaving 12 bases between them. There are 13 residues in the CDR3. Germline CDR1 SGHTS, CDR2 YDEGEE. CDR3 loop: CANTQFMNTEAFF. CDR3 DNA: TGTGCCAATACACAGTTTATGAACACTGAAGCTTTCTTT. Complete variable domain (other parts from reference TRBV5-8 and TRBJ1-1): EAGVTQSPTHLIKTRGQQATLRCSPISGHTSVYWYQQALGLGLQFLLWYDEGEERNRGNFPPRFSGRQFPNYSSELNVNALELEDSALYLCANTQFMNTEAFFGQGTRLTVV.

J is TRBJ1-2 and V is TRBV10-2, with TRBD1 matching 11 bases. V dropped 6 bases and J dropped 5; count of bases not matched to a gene: 5. This CDR3 region has 14 residues. The germline V gene has CDR1 WSHSY and CDR2 SAAADI. CDR3 sequence (DNA): TGCGCCAGCAGGGGGACAGGGGGGTCGTATGGCTACACCTTC. Translated, it gives CASRGTGGSYGYTF.

The chain employs TRBV6-5 and TRBJ1-2, with 7 bases lining up with TRBD1. This CDR3 region has 13 residues. V lost 2 bases, J lost 7 bases, and 4 bases stayed unmatched. Per germline, CDR1 MNHEY and CDR2 SVGAGI. Written as DNA, the CDR3 is TGTGCCAGCAGTTACACAGGGGTTGTTGGCTACACCTTC. Protein product: CASSYTGVVGYTF.

The chain employs TRBV25-1 and TRBJ1-2, with TRBD1 matching over 8 bases. This CDR3 has 16 residues. Losses at the gene ends were 2 bases for V and 6 bases for J; bases not matched to a gene: 11. CDR1 is MGHDK, CDR2 SYGVNS, per germline. CDR3 amino acids: CASSERFRGRGDGYTF. The CDR3 DNA sequence: TGTGCCAGCAGTGAAAGATTCAGGGGGCGCGGGGATGGCTACACCTTC.

CDR3 protein: CASSLAGTSGYEQYF. The DNA for the CDR3 is TGTGCCAGCAGCTTAGCAGGGACTAGCGGCTACGAGCAGTACTTC. V gene TRBV7-9 combines with J gene TRBJ2-7; 11 bases match TRBD2. Germline-derived CDR1 and CDR2 are SEHNR and FQNEAQ (reference sequence). V gave up 0 bases and J gave up 3 bases; unmatched junction bases: 1. The CDR3 loop spans 15 amino acids.

This clone appeared a few times. V usage is TRBV2 and J usage is TRBJ1-1; no clear D gene. CDR3 length: 12 residues. V gave up 6 bases and J gave up 1 base, with 6 bases separating them. Germline CDR1 SNHLY, CDR2 FYNNEI. This CDR3 reads CASRSENTEAFF. Written as DNA, the CDR3 is TGTGCCAGCAGGTCAGAGAACACTGAAGCTTTCTTT. The full variable domain, with the rest looked up from reference TRBV2 and TRBJ1-1, is EPEVTQTPSHQVTQMGQEVILRCVPISNHLYFYWYRQILGQKVEFLVSFYNNEISEKSEIFDDQFSVERPDGSNFTLKIRSTKLEDSAMYFCASRSENTEAFFGQGTRLTVV.

J is TRBJ2-3 and V is TRBV13; TRBD2 aligns across 10 bases. The trim removed 2 bases at V and 9 bases at J, leaving 17 bases unmatched. Germline loops: CDR1 PRHDT, CDR2 FYEKMQ (reference sequence). CDR3 size: 18 residues. Here the CDR3 DNA reads TGTGCCAGCAGCTTATTAGGTCGTGGGGCTAGCGGGAGAAAGACGCAGTATTTT. It translates to CASSLLGRGASGRKTQYF.

The chain uses TRBV19 and TRBJ2-4; 10 nucleotides line up with TRBD2. The CDR3 is made up of 17 amino acids. Per germline, CDR1 LNHDA and CDR2 SQIVND (reference sequence). The V and J ends lost 3 bases and 0 bases, in that order; junction bases with no gene match: 5. CDR3: CASSITSGIIAKNIQYF. The CDR3 bases are TGTGCCAGTAGTATCACTAGCGGGATTATAGCCAAAAACATTCAGTACTTC.

The genes are TRBV6-1 and TRBJ2-1; D possibly corresponds to TRBD2 (6 bases). Germline CDR1 and CDR2: MNHNS and SASEGT. V lost 5 bases to trimming and J lost 3 bases, with 11 bases between them. The CDR3 is 14 residues long. CDR3: CASSRLEVYNEQFF. As DNA, the CDR3 is TGTGCCAGCAGTAGACTAGAGGTCTACAATGAGCAGTTCTTC.

This chain uses TRBV29-1 with TRBJ2-3, with 12 positions matching TRBD2. J was trimmed by 0 bases and V by 6 bases; bases with no gene match: 7. CDR1 is SQVTM and CDR2 is ANQGSEA in the germline V gene. This CDR3 is 16 amino acids long. The CDR3 DNA follows: TGCAGCGTCCGATACGGGACTAGCGGGAGCACAGATACGCAGTATTTT. Translation: CSVRYGTSGSTDTQYF.

The V call is TRBV6-6, the J call TRBJ1-2; perhaps TRBD1 as D (6 bases). Germline V gene lookup returns CDR1 MNHNY and CDR2 SVGAGI (reference sequence). This CDR3 is 13 amino acids long. Between the trimmed V and J ends, which lost 7 bases and 3 bases, there was a span of 12 bases. CDR3 residues: CASIGGADYGYTF. In DNA form, the CDR3 reads TGTGCCAGCATCGGGGGGGCGGACTATGGCTACACCTTC.

The rearrangement joins TRBV2 to TRBJ1-6; the D gene is possibly TRBD1 (6 bases). Germline V lookup: CDR1 SNHLY, CDR2 FYNNEI. Trimming took off 11 bases at V and 9 bases at J, with 23 bases between the two ends. The CDR3 length is 15 residues. The CDR3 coding sequence is TGTGCCGGACTAGAACAGGGTGTAAGGATTTCACCCCTCCACTTT. Encoded protein: CAGLEQGVRISPLHF.

This sequence joins TRBV20-1 and TRBJ2-1; 7 nucleotides match TRBD2. The CDR3 runs 11 residues. Germline assignment: CDR1 DFQATT and CDR2 SNEGSKA (reference sequence). V lost 3 bases to trimming and J lost 10 bases; unmatched junction nucleotides: 3. In DNA form, the CDR3 reads TGCAGTGCTAGTCAAGCGGGGGAGCAGTTCTTC. Translated, it gives CSASQAGEQFF.

This clone turned up a few times. The chain combines TRBV6-5 with TRBJ1-1; TRBD1 might be the D (5 bases). V lost 3 bases and J 0 bases, leaving 14 bases between the germline ends. The CDR3 has 16 amino acids. CDR1 is MNHEY, CDR2 SVGAGI, per germline. The CDR3 sequence is CASSYQGLKVNTEAFF. The CDR3 region has the DNA TGTGCCAGCAGTTATCAGGGCCTGAAGGTGAACACTGAAGCTTTCTTT.

Here the CDR3 reads CASRDFDTGELFF. The DNA for the CDR3 is TGTGCCAGCCGGGACTTCGACACCGGGGAGCTGTTTTTT. The chain uses TRBV2 and TRBJ2-2; D might be TRBD2 (6 bases). The CDR3 is 13 residues long. From germline, CDR1 is SNHLY and CDR2 FYNNEI. Trimming took 8 bases from V and 3 from J, leaving 10 bases between them.

This clone was seen a single time. The rearrangement links TRBV10-3 to TRBJ2-2; 12 positions match TRBD1. The CDR3 spans 14 residues. V lost 8 bases to trimming and J lost 6 bases; unmatched junction nucleotides: 4. The V gene's germline CDR1 is ENHRY and CDR2 SYGVKD. This chain's CDR3 is CAIAGTGGPGELFF. In DNA, the CDR3 is TGTGCCATCGCAGGGACAGGGGGCCCCGGGGAGCTGTTTTTT.

V and J are TRBV19 and TRBJ2-7; 7 nucleotides match TRBD2. J was trimmed by 2 bases and V by 3 bases; bases with no gene match: 1. Looked up from germline, CDR1 is LNHDA and CDR2 is SQIVND (reference sequence). The CDR3 is 13 amino acids. The CDR3, as DNA: TGTGCCAGTAGTATGGCGGGAGCCTACGAGCAGTACTTC. Its protein product is CASSMAGAYEQYF.

The rearrangement joins TRBV7-6 to TRBJ2-1; TRBD1 might be the D (6 bases). CDR3 length: 15 amino acids. Trimming left V 5 bases short and J 2 bases short, with 13 bases between. Germline CDR1 reads SGHVS; CDR2 reads FNYEAQ. CDR3 DNA: TGTGCCAGCAGCCCCCGGGACACCCCCTACAATGAGCAGTTCTTC. It is translated as CASSPRDTPYNEQFF.

The chain is built from TRBV7-6 and TRBJ2-7; 7 bases align to TRBD2. V dropped 5 bases and J dropped 3; count of bases not matched to a gene: 13. The CDR3 loop spans 16 amino acids. The germline CDR1 and CDR2 sequences are SGHVS and FNYEAQ. The CDR3 DNA is TGTGCCAGCAGCCCCTCCCCGGGTCTAGCGGACTACGAGCAGTACTTC. The encoded protein is CASSPSPGLADYEQYF.

This chain joins TRBV2 and TRBJ2-4, with 12 bases identical to TRBD1. CDR1 and CDR2 from the germline V gene are SNHLY and FYNNEI. This CDR3 contains 18 residues. V gave up 2 bases and J gave up 7 bases; unmatched junction bases: 12. The CDR3 reads CASSEFWGTGGIWNIQYF. Here the CDR3 DNA reads TGTGCCAGCAGTGAATTCTGGGGGACAGGGGGCATTTGGAACATTCAGTACTTC.

This chain connects TRBV5-4 to TRBJ1-4, with D perhaps TRBD1 (6 bases). From germline, CDR1 is SGHNT and CDR2 YYREEE (reference sequence). V lost 7 bases, J lost 8 bases, and 18 bases lay in between. The CDR3 spans 14 residues. The CDR3: CASGTGTGKEKLFF. In DNA form, the CDR3 reads TGTGCCAGCGGGACCGGAACAGGGAAAGAAAAACTGTTTTTT. Looking up the rest from reference TRBV5-4 and TRBJ1-4 gives the full variable domain: ETGVTQSPTHLIKTRGQQVTLRCSSQSGHNTVSWYQQALGQGPQFIFQYYREEENGRGNFPPRFSGLQFPNYSSELNVNALELDDSALYLCASGTGTGKEKLFFGSGTQLSVL.

The chain couples TRBV12-2 to TRBJ1-3; the D call of TRBD1 is as the table states it, not checked on the DNA. TRBV12-2 is described as a pseudogene. This CDR3 contains 19 residues. In DNA, the CDR3 is TGTGCAAGTCGCTTAGTTGGCAGGGTAATCCCCTGCTCTGGAAACACCATATATTTT. It is translated as CASRLVGRVIPCSGNTIYF.

The chain joins TRBV27 to TRBJ1-2, with TRBD1 identical over 9 bases. The germline gives CDR1 MNHEY, CDR2 SMNVEV (reference sequence). J was trimmed by 5 bases and V by 4 bases; bases with no gene match: 5. CDR3 size: 14 residues. The CDR3 reads CASSSGTGSYGYTF. In DNA, the CDR3 is TGTGCCAGCAGTTCCGGGACAGGGTCATATGGCTACACCTTC.